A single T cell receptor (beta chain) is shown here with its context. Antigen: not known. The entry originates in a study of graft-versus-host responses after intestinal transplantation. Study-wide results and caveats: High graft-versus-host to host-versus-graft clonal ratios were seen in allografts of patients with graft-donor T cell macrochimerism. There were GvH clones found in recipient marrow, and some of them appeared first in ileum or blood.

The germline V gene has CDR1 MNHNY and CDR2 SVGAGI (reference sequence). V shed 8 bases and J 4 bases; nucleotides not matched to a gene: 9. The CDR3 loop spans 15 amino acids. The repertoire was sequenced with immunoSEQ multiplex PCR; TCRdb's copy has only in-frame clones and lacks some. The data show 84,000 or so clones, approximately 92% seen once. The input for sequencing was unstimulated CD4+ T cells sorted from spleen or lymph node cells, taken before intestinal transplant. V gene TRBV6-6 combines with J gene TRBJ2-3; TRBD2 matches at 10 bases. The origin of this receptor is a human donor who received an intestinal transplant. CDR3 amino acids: CASAKREGLPDTQYF. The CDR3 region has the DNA TGTGCCAGCGCAAAGCGGGAGGGCCTTCCAGATACGCAGTATTTT.